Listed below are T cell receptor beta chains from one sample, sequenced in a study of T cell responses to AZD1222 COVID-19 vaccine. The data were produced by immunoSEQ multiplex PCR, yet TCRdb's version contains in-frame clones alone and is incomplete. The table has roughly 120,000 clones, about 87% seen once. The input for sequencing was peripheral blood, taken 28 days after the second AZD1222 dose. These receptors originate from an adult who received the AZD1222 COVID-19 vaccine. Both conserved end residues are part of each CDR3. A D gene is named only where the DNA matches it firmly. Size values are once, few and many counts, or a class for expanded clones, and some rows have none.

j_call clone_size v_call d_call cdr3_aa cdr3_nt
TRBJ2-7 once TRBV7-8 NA CASSLESQSSYEQYF TGTGCCAGCAGCTTAGAGTCACAGAGCTCCTACGAGCAGTACTTC
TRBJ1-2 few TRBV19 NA CASSQIGSRADRYGYTF TGTGCCAGTAGTCAAATAGGGAGTAGGGCGGACCGCTATGGCTACACCTTC
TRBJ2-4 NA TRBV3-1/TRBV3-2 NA CASSQGGGGASKNIQYF TGTGCCAGCAGCCAAGGTGGAGGGGGCGCGTCCAAAAACATTCAGTACTTC
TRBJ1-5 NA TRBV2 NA CASAIGGFNQHF TGTGCCAGCGCCATCGGGGGGTTCAACCAGCATTTT
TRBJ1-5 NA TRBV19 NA CASRYSYSNQPQHF TGTGCCAGTAGGTACAGTTATAGCAATCAGCCCCAGCATTTT
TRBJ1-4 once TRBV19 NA CASRRESTNEKLFF TGTGCCAGTAGGCGCGAGAGCACTAATGAAAAACTGTTTTTT
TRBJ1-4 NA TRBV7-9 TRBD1 CASSSRGVDEKLFF TGTGCCAGCAGCTCCAGGGGGGTGGATGAAAAACTGTTTTTT
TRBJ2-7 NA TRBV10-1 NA CASSGSLGGSYEQYF TGCGCCAGCAGTGGGTCCCTCGGAGGATCCTACGAGCAGTACTTC
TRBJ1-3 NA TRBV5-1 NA CASSLDGGLAGNTIYF TGCGCCAGCAGCTTGGATGGGGGTTTGGCTGGAAACACCATATATTTT
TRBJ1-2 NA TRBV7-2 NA CASSLVPNGYGYTF TGTGCCAGCAGCTTAGTTCCGAATGGCTATGGCTACACCTTC
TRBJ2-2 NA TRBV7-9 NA CASSRTEGTGELFF TGTGCCAGCAGCCGGACGGAGGGCACCGGGGAGCTGTTTTTT
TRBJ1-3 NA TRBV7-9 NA CASSHPARGDSGNTIYF TGTGCCAGCAGCCACCCGGCGCGGGGTGACTCTGGAAACACCATATATTTT
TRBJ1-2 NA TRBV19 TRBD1 CASTPTGEAYGYTF TGTGCCAGTACCCCGACAGGGGAGGCCTATGGCTACACCTTC
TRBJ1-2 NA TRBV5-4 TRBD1 CASSPGTGDGYTF TGTGCCAGCAGTCCCGGGACAGGGGATGGCTACACCTTC
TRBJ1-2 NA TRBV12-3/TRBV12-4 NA CASSYEGYGYTF TGTGCCAGCAGCTACGAGGGGTATGGCTACACCTTC
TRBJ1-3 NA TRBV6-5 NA CASRSKPPGNTIYF TGTGCCAGCAGGTCTAAACCCCCAGGAAACACCATATATTTT
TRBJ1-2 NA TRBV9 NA CASSVGGHSNYGYTF TGTGCCAGCAGCGTAGGGGGACATTCTAACTATGGCTACACCTTC
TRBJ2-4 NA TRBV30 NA CCGLAKNIQYF TGTTGTGGCCTAGCCAAAAACATTCAGTACTTC
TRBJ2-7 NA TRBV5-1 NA CASSLGTNYEQYF TGCGCCAGCAGCTTGGGGACAAACTACGAGCAGTACTTC
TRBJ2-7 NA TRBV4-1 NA CASSQANGGPADEQYF TGCGCCAGCAGCCAAGCGAATGGAGGCCCGGCGGACGAGCAGTACTTC
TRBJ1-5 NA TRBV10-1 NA CARGGAGTRGNQPQHF TGCGCCAGAGGAGGGGCCGGGACACGGGGCAATCAGCCCCAGCATTTT
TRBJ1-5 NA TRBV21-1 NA CASSATGGVTSNQPQHF TGTGCCAGCAGCGCCACGGGTGGGGTTACTAGCAATCAGCCCCAGCATTTT
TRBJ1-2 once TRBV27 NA CASSSWDTLPYGYTF TGTGCCAGCAGTTCTTGGGACACCTTACCCTATGGCTACACCTTC
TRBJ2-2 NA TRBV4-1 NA CASSQDVGRGVPKTGELFF TGCGCCAGCAGCCAAGATGTGGGCAGGGGAGTACCAAAAACCGGGGAGCTGTTTTTT
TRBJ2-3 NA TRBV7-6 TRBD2 CASALGGGTTDTQYF TGTGCCAGCGCACTCGGCGGGGGGACCACAGATACGCAGTATTTT
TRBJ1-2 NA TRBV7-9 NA CASSLLTDYGYTF TGTGCCAGCAGCTTGTTGACAGACTATGGCTACACCTTC
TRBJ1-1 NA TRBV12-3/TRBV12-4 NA CASSFVNTEAFF TGTGCCAGCAGTTTTGTGAACACTGAAGCTTTCTTT
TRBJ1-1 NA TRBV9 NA CASSPSGANTEAFF TGTGCCAGCAGCCCCTCAGGGGCGAACACTGAAGCTTTCTTT
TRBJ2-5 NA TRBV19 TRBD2 CASSTRLAGVPAQYF TGTGCCAGTAGTACCCGACTAGCGGGGGTCCCTGCCCAGTACTTC
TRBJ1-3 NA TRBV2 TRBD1 CARGQGVRTGNTIYF TGTGCCAGGGGACAGGGGGTCCGTACTGGAAACACCATATATTTT
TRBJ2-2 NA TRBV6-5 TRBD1 CASRQGASGELFF TGTGCCAGCAGGCAGGGGGCCTCCGGGGAGCTGTTTTTT
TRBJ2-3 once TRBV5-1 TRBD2 CASSLVAGVIPATQYF TGCGCCAGCAGCTTGGTAGCGGGAGTTATACCGGCTACGCAGTATTTT
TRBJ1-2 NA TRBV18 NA CASSPTLEAIFGYTF TGTGCCAGCTCTCCCACCCTGGAAGCTATCTTTGGCTACACCTTC
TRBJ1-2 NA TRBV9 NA CASSERQRAMGYTF TGTGCCAGCAGCGAGCGACAGAGAGCTATGGGCTACACCTTC
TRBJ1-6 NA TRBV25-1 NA CASNSGQHNSPLHF TGTGCCAGCAACTCCGGACAGCATAATTCACCCCTCCACTTT
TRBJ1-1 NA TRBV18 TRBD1 CASSGDRQTEAFF TGTGCCAGCTCCGGGGACAGGCAAACTGAAGCTTTCTTT
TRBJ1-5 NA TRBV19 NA CASSTRQGNQPQHF TGTGCCAGTAGTACACGACAGGGCAATCAGCCCCAGCATTTT
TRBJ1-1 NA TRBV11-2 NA CASSLRIGGAFF TGTGCCAGCAGCTTACGTATTGGGGGCGCTTTCTTT
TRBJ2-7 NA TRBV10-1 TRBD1 CASSDYRGLQYF TGCGCCAGCAGTGACTACAGGGGTTTGCAGTACTTC
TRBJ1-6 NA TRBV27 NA CASSLRQPYNSPLHF TGTGCCAGCAGTTTAAGACAGCCTTATAATTCACCCCTCCACTTT
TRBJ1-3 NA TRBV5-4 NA CASSSRGSGNTIYF TGTGCCAGCAGCTCCAGAGGCTCTGGAAACACCATATATTTT
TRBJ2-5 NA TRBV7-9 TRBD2 CASSLGLALQETQYF TGTGCCAGCAGCTTAGGACTAGCGTTGCAAGAGACCCAGTACTTC
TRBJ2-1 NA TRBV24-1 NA CATSDPTEAAGGEQFF TGTGCCACCAGTGATCCGACTGAGGCCGCGGGTGGTGAGCAGTTCTTC
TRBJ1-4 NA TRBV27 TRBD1 CASSPRTGTTNEKLFF TGTGCCAGCAGTCCGCGGACAGGTACAACTAATGAAAAACTGTTTTTT
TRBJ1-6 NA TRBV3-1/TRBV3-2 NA CASSQDGPYNSPLHF TGTGCCAGCAGCCAAGATGGGCCCTATAATTCACCCCTCCACTTT
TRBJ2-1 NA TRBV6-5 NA CASTPDRGTYNEQFF TGTGCCAGCACCCCCGATCGGGGCACCTACAATGAGCAGTTCTTC
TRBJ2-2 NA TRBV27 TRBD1 CATLPLGQGRAGELFF TGTGCCACTCTTCCCCTGGGACAGGGACGAGCCGGGGAGCTGTTTTTT
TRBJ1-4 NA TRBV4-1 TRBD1 CASSRTGGREKLFF TGCGCCAGCAGCAGGACAGGGGGACGAGAAAAACTGTTTTTT
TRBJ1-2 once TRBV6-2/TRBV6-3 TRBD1 CASSPWTGGYGGYTF TGTGCCAGCAGCCCCTGGACAGGGGGCTACGGCGGCTACACCTTC